The clone carrying this TCR beta chain came up many times. Its target is unknown. There were TCR beta CDR3 regions amplified from RNA transcripts. A first-round RT-PCR of the TCR CDR3 used the HTBI primer set. One entry per CDR3 protein, called by TCRdb with MiXCR from the multiplex PCR reads. The sample carries roughly 350,000 distinct CDR3 sequences, approximately 14% recorded once. This specimen comes from a study of T cells in Graves' hyperthyroidism and ophthalmopathy. Study-wide results and caveats: Ophthalmopathy was distinguished from stable hyperthyroidism by 13 V-J signatures.

Clinicians diagnosed patients from clinical symptoms, serum thyroxine and TRAb, thyroid ultrasound and orbital computed tomography. Source material: blood. The receptor was isolated from a woman in her thirties with Graves' ophthalmopathy.

The CDR3 nucleotides read TGCGCCAGCAGCTTTACTCCCCTCTACGAGCAGTACTTC. Translating gives CASSFTPLYEQYF. V usage is TRBV5-1 and J usage is TRBJ2-7; D unresolved. From germline, CDR1 is SGHRS and CDR2 YFSETQ. Trimming stripped 2 bases from V and 3 bases from J, with 9 bases between. This CDR3 has 13 amino acids.